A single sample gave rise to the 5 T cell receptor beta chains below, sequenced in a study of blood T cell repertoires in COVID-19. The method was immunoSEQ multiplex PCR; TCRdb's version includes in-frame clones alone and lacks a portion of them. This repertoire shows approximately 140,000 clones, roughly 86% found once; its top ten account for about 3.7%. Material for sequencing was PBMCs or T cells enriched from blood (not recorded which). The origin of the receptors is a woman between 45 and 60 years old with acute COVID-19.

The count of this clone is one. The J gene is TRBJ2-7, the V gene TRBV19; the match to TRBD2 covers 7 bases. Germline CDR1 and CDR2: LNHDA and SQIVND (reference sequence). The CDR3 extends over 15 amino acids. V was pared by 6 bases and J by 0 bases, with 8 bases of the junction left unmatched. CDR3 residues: CASSPSGDFSYEQYF. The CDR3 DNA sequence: TGTGCCAGTAGCCCTAGCGGAGATTTCTCCTACGAGCAGTACTTC.

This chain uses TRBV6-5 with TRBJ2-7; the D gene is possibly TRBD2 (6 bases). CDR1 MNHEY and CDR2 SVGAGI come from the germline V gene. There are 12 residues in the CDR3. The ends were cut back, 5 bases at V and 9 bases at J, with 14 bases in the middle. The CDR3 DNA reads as TGTGCCAGCAGTCACCGGGACGGGGGGCAGTACTTC. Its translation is CASSHRDGGQYF.

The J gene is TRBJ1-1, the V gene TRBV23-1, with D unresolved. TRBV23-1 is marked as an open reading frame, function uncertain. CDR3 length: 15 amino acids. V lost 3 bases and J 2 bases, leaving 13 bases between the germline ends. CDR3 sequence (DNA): TGCGCCAGCAGTCAGGTCCCAGTCTTTAACACTGAAGCTTTCTTT. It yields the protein CASSQVPVFNTEAFF.

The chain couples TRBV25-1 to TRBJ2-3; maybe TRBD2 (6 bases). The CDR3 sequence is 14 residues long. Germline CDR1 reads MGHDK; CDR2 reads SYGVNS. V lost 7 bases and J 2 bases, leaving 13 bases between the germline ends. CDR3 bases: TGTGCCAGCAACGTGGCGGGGTCCACAGATACGCAGTATTTT. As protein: CASNVAGSTDTQYF.

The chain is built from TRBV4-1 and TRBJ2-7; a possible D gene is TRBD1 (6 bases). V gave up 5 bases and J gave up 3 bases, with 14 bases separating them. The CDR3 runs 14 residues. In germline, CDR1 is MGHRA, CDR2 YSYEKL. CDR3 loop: CASSLRQEDYEQYF. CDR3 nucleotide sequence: TGCGCCAGCAGCTTACGACAGGAGGACTACGAGCAGTACTTC.